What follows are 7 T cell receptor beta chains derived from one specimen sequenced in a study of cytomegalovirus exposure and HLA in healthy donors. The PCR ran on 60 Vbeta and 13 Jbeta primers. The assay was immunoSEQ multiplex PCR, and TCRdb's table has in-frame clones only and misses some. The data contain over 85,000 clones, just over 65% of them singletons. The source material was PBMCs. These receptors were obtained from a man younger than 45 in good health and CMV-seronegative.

The CDR3 reads CASSYSGVPNEQFF. DNA for the CDR3: TGTGCCAGCAGTTACTCAGGGGTACCCAATGAGCAGTTCTTC. J is TRBJ2-1 and V is TRBV6-5; D possibly corresponds to TRBD1 (5 bases). CDR3 length: 14 amino acids. The germline V gene has CDR1 MNHEY and CDR2 SVGAGI. The V gene lost 0 bases and the J gene lost 6 bases, with 9 bases spanning the gap.

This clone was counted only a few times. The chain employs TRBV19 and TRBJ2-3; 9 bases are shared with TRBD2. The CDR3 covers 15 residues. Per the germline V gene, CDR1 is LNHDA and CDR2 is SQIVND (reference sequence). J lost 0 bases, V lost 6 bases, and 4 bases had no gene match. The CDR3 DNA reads TGTGCCAGTAGGATTAGCGGGAGTAGCACAGATACGCAGTATTTT. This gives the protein CASRISGSSTDTQYF. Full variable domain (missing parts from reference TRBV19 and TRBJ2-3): DGGITQSPKYLFRKEGQNVTLSCEQNLNHDAMYWYRQDPGQGLRLIYYSQIVNDFQKGDIAEGYSVSREKKESFPLTVTSAQKNPTAFYLCASRISGSSTDTQYFGPGTRLTVL.

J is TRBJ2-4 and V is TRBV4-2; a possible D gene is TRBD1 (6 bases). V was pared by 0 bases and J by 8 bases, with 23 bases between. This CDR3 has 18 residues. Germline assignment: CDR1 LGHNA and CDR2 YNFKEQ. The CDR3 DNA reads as TGTGCCAGCAGCCAAGATCCGGTTGCAAGGGGGACCAATGACATTCAGTACTTC. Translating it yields CASSQDPVARGTNDIQYF.

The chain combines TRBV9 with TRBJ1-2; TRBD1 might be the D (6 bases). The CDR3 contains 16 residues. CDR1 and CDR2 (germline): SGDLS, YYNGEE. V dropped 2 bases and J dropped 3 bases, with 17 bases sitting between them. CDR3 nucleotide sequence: TGTGCCAGCAGCGTTGGGCGGACAGAAACATACTATGGCTACACCTTC. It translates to CASSVGRTETYYGYTF.

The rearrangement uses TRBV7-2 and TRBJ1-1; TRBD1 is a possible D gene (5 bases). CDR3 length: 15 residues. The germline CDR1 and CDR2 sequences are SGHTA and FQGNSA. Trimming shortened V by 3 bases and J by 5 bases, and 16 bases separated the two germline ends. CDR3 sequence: CASSLGGVGSTEAFF. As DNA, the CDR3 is TGTGCCAGCAGCTTGGGGGGTGTGGGTTCAACTGAAGCTTTCTTT.

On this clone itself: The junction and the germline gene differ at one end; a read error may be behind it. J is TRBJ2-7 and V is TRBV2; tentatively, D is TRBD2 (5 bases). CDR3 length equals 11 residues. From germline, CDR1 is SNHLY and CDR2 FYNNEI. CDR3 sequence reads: CASSDPLGGQF. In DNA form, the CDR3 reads TGTGCCAGCAGTGACCCACTAGGAGGCCAGTTC.

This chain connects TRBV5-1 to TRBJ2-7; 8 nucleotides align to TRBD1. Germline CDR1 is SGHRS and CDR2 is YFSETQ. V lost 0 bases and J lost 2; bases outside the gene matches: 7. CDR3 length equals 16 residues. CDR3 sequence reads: CASSLDKQGAAYEQYF. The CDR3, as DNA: TGCGCCAGCAGCTTGGATAAGCAGGGGGCGGCCTACGAGCAGTACTTC. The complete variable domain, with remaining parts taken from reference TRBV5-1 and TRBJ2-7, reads KAGVTQTPRYLIKTRGQQVTLSCSPISGHRSVSWYQQTPGQGLQFLFEYFSETQRNKGNFPGRFSGRQFSNSRSEMNVSTLELGDSALYLCASSLDKQGAAYEQYFGPGTRLTVT.